These 16 T cell receptor beta chains were sequenced from one sample in a study of cytomegalovirus exposure and HLA in healthy donors. TCRdb keeps only in-frame clones here, not all; method: immunoSEQ multiplex PCR. In the table there are about 120,000 clones, approximately 81% of which are singletons. Sequenced: PBMCs. These receptors all come from a woman younger than 45 in good health and CMV-seronegative.

This clone has just a few counts. The gene calls are TRBV30 and TRBJ1-5, with D possibly being TRBD1 (5 bases). The CDR3 contains 15 residues. CDR1 is GTSNPN and CDR2 is SVGIG in the germline V gene (reference sequence). Trimming removed 1 base from V and 2 bases from J, with 12 bases in between. The CDR3: CAWSEGRGGNQPQHF. CDR3 sequence (DNA): TGTGCCTGGAGTGAAGGGAGGGGCGGCAATCAGCCCCAGCATTTT.

In its sample, this clone was seen once. The V call is TRBV2, the J call TRBJ1-4; weak D call: TRBD1 (5 bases). V was clipped by 2 bases and J by 7 bases, with 8 bases between them. The CDR3 runs to 13 residues. Germline V lookup: CDR1 SNHLY, CDR2 FYNNEI. The CDR3 coding sequence is TGTGCCAGCAGTGAATTGGGGGGTGAAAAACTGTTTTTT. This translates into CASSELGGEKLFF.

The chain joins TRBV28 to TRBJ1-3; D may be TRBD1 (6 bases). The CDR3 covers 14 residues. Trimming removed 6 bases at V and 0 bases at J, with 9 bases between. Germline CDR1 reads MDHEN; CDR2 reads SYDVKM. The chain's CDR3 is CASRVGGSGNTIYF. DNA for the CDR3: TGTGCCAGCAGGGTAGGGGGCTCTGGAAACACCATATATTTT.

This chain uses TRBV7-8 with TRBJ2-3, with D possibly TRBD2 on 5 matching bases. V lost 2 bases, J lost 0 bases, and 18 bases lay in between. The CDR3 sequence is 18 residues long. In germline, CDR1 is SGHVS, CDR2 FQNEAQ. The CDR3, as DNA: TGTGCCAGCAGCTTAAGTTTTCGATCGGACTCTAGCACAGATACGCAGTATTTT. Translating gives CASSLSFRSDSSTDTQYF. Combining the CDR3 with reference TRBV7-8 and TRBJ2-3 gives the whole variable domain GAGVSQSPRYKVAKRGQDVALRCDPISGHVSLFWYQQALGQGPEFLTYFQNEAQLDKSGLPSDRFFAERPEGSVSTLKIQRTQQEDSAVYLCASSLSFRSDSSTDTQYFGPGTRLTVL.

The chain recombines TRBV18 with TRBJ1-2; D unresolved. Per the germline V gene, CDR1 is KGHSH and CDR2 is LQKENI. There are 13 residues in the CDR3. V lost 2 bases and J lost 12, with 16 bases in between. Here the CDR3 reads CASSPISANRDTF. DNA for the CDR3: TGTGCCAGCTCACCAATATCTGCCAACCGGGACACCTTC.

The chain recombines TRBV5-6 with TRBJ2-7; 7 bases are a match to TRBD1. Per the germline V gene, CDR1 is SGHDT and CDR2 is YYEEEE. J lost 6 bases, V lost 2 bases, and 5 bases had no gene match. This CDR3 is 13 amino acids long. The CDR3 DNA sequence: TGTGCCAGCAGCTTTTCACCAGGGGGCGAGCAGTACTTC. This sequence encodes CASSFSPGGEQYF.

This clone was detected once. Here the CDR3 reads CASSYRDRASNYGYTF. CDR3 coding DNA: TGTGCCAGCAGTTACAGAGACAGGGCTTCTAACTATGGCTACACCTTC. The chain couples TRBV6-5 to TRBJ1-2, with 7 bases matching TRBD1. CDR3 size: 16 residues. CDR1 and CDR2 (germline): MNHEY, SVGAGI. Trimming removed 2 bases from V and 0 bases from J; junction bases left unmatched: 6.

About this clone: The identical CDR3 is also encoded by other nucleotide sequences in the sample. The rearrangement joins TRBV2 to TRBJ1-1; 8 bases map to TRBD1. The germline CDR1 and CDR2 sequences are SNHLY and FYNNEI. CDR3 length: 13 residues. V was clipped by 3 bases and J by 5 bases; unmatched bases: 2. The CDR3 spells CASSDRGRTEAFF. CDR3 bases: TGTGCCAGCAGTGACAGGGGGCGGACTGAAGCTTTCTTT.

The V gene is TRBV19, the J gene TRBJ2-7, with 10 bases that match TRBD2. Losses at the gene ends were 6 bases for V and 3 bases for J; bases not matched to a gene: 14. The CDR3 loop spans 17 amino acids. The germline V gene encodes CDR1 LNHDA and CDR2 SQIVND (reference sequence). The CDR3 sequence is CASRSSGGRTSNYEQYF. The CDR3 DNA reads TGTGCCAGTAGGAGTAGCGGGGGGCGCACATCTAACTACGAGCAGTACTTC.

The genes are TRBV29-1 and TRBJ2-7; perhaps TRBD1 as D (5 bases). The V gene lost 2 bases and the J gene lost 2 bases, with 10 bases spanning the gap. This CDR3 region has 13 residues. CDR1 is SQVTM and CDR2 is ANQGSEA in the germline V gene. The CDR3 sequence is CSVENDSPYEQYF. DNA for the CDR3: TGCAGCGTTGAAAATGACAGCCCCTACGAGCAGTACTTC.

In DNA form, the CDR3 reads TGCGCCAGCAGCGGAGCAGGGTCACACACTGAAGCTTTCTTT. Translation: CASSGAGSHTEAFF. The chain uses TRBV5-1 and TRBJ1-1, with D perhaps TRBD1 (5 bases). CDR1 and CDR2 (germline): SGHRS, YFSETQ. This CDR3 region has 14 residues. V was shortened by 4 bases and J by 3 bases, with 13 bases between the two germline ends.

The chain couples TRBV11-2 to TRBJ2-7; the match to TRBD2 covers 11 bases. The CDR3 has 15 amino acids. The V gene's germline CDR1 is SGHAT and CDR2 FQNNGV. V shed 6 bases, J shed 7 bases, and the junction held 11 bases outside the gene matches. CDR3 sequence: CASRVAGGLGEEQYF. CDR3 sequence (DNA): TGTGCCAGCAGGGTAGCGGGGGGGCTCGGGGAGGAGCAGTACTTC.

Only a few counts were recorded for this clone. This sequence joins TRBV5-4 and TRBJ1-4, with TRBD1 matching 7 bases. Trimming took 3 bases from V and 7 from J; bases not matched to a gene: 3. The CDR3 runs to 13 residues. Germline V gives CDR1 SGHNT, CDR2 YYREEE (reference sequence). CDR3 bases: TGTGCCAGCAGCTGGGACAGTGGTGAAAAACTGTTTTTT. Protein sequence: CASSWDSGEKLFF.

The chain carries TRBV4-1 and TRBJ1-1; unclear D gene. Trimming cost V 1 base and J 1 base, with 4 bases left between them. CDR3 length equals 13 residues. In germline, CDR1 is MGHRA, CDR2 YSYEKL. The chain's CDR3 is CASSQGQNTEAFF. As DNA, the CDR3 is TGCGCCAGCAGCCAAGGGCAGAACACTGAAGCTTTCTTT.

V gene TRBV11-2 combines with J gene TRBJ2-5; D remains ambiguous. The germline gives CDR1 SGHAT, CDR2 FQNNGV. The CDR3 has 14 amino acids. The V and J ends lost 1 base and 7 bases respectively, with 13 bases between them. CDR3 sequence reads: CASSLAGLRRTQYF. The DNA of the CDR3 is TGTGCCAGCAGCTTAGCGGGTCTGCGGCGGACCCAGTACTTC.

The V gene is TRBV9, the J gene TRBJ2-7; the match to TRBD1 covers 9 bases. Germline CDR1 is SGDLS and CDR2 is YYNGEE. The J segment lost 2 bases and the V segment lost 3 bases, leaving 3 bases of the junction unmatched. The CDR3 consists of 14 residues. CDR3 nucleotides: TGTGCCAGCAGCGGCGGGACAGGGACCTACGAGCAGTACTTC. Amino acid sequence: CASSGGTGTYEQYF.